Shown below are 15 T cell receptor beta chains from a single sample sequenced in a study of blood T cell repertoires in COVID-19. Some clones are missing from TCRdb's copy, which holds only in-frame ones; the method was immunoSEQ multiplex PCR. The sample has tens of thousands of clones, less than 95% seen once. Sequencing was performed on peripheral blood. The receptors here all came from a woman in her thirties or forties with active COVID-19.

J is TRBJ2-2 and V is TRBV5-1; D unclear. The germline V gene encodes CDR1 SGHRS and CDR2 YFSETQ. This CDR3 is built from 14 residues. Trimming removed 0 bases at V and 1 base at J, with 4 bases between. The CDR3 protein is CASSLAGNTGELFF. The CDR3 DNA sequence: TGCGCCAGCAGCTTGGCGGGGAACACCGGGGAGCTGTTTTTT.

The chain uses TRBV5-1 and TRBJ1-1; D gene ambiguous. Trimming pared 3 bases from V and 1 base from J, leaving 13 bases between. Germline V gene lookup returns CDR1 SGHRS and CDR2 YFSETQ. CDR3 size: 15 residues. In DNA, the CDR3 is TGCGCCAGCAGCTGGCCCCAGGTAGGGAACACTGAAGCTTTCTTT. Its protein product is CASSWPQVGNTEAFF.

CDR3 in DNA: TGTGCCAGTAGTATCATCGGGGGTGGCGAGCAGTACTTC. Its protein is CASSIIGGGEQYF. This chain joins TRBV19 and TRBJ2-7; maybe TRBD2 (6 bases). Per the germline V gene, CDR1 is LNHDA and CDR2 is SQIVND (reference sequence). This CDR3 region has 13 residues. The V and J ends lost 3 bases and 6 bases respectively, with 12 bases between them.

The rearrangement uses TRBV19 and TRBJ2-7, with 9 bases matching TRBD1. The CDR3 runs 15 residues. J gave up 7 bases and V 1 base, and 8 bases lay outside the gene matches. Looked up from germline, CDR1 is LNHDA and CDR2 is SQIVND (reference sequence). CDR3 nucleotides: TGTGCCAGTAGTATAGTGGGGACAGGGACCCGGGAGCAGTACTTC. Its protein is CASSIVGTGTREQYF.

The genes are TRBV4-1 and TRBJ2-3; 7 bases match TRBD2. With V trimmed by 3 bases and J by 0 bases, 12 bases remained unmatched. CDR1 is MGHRA and CDR2 is YSYEKL in the germline V gene. The CDR3 runs 18 residues. DNA of the CDR3: TGCGCCAGCAGCCACCCGGGAGGACCGGGGCCTAGCACAGATACGCAGTATTTT. This translates into CASSHPGGPGPSTDTQYF.

This clone was picked up a small number of times. V is TRBV9 and J is TRBJ2-1; TRBD2 aligns across 10 bases. CDR3 length: 17 amino acids. Germline values: CDR1 SGDLS, CDR2 YYNGEE. Trimming took 1 base from V and 4 from J; bases not matched to a gene: 8. The CDR3 protein is CASSVRGTSDVYNEQFF. The CDR3 DNA reads as TGTGCCAGCAGCGTACGGGGGACTAGCGATGTGTACAATGAGCAGTTCTTC.

J is TRBJ1-1 and V is TRBV6-5, with a weak D call TRBD1 (6 bases). Trimming pared 2 bases from V and 2 bases from J, leaving 9 bases between. There are 14 residues in the CDR3. Germline lookup yields CDR1 MNHEY and CDR2 SVGAGI. CDR3 DNA sequence: TGTGCCAGCAGTTACAGGGGGAAAAACACTGAAGCTTTCTTT. Its translation: CASSYRGKNTEAFF.

The chain is built from TRBV6-5 and TRBJ2-1, with TRBD2 as a possible D gene (7 bases). This CDR3 has 15 amino acids. V shed 6 bases and J shed 1 base, with 13 bases lying between them. The germline gives CDR1 MNHEY, CDR2 SVGAGI. CDR3 DNA sequence: TGTGCCAGCAGCCCACGGGGGGCGTCCTACAATGAGCAGTTCTTC. Its protein product is CASSPRGASYNEQFF.

The rearrangement links TRBV12-2 to TRBJ1-3. TRBV12-2 is designated a pseudogene. CDR3 length equals 14 residues. The CDR3 spells CASRRLNHGNTIYF. CDR3 nucleotides: TGTGCAAGTCGCCGACTAAATCATGGAAACACCATATATTTT.

V is TRBV5-6 and J is TRBJ1-4; 10 positions match TRBD1. The V segment lost 4 bases and the J segment 8 bases; nucleotides outside the gene matches: 8. The length of the CDR3 is 15 residues. Germline loops: CDR1 SGHDT, CDR2 YYEEEE. CDR3 bases: TGTGCCAGCAGCCCGCTCGGGACAGGGGACGAAAAACTGTTTTTT. This sequence encodes CASSPLGTGDEKLFF.

This clone was detected once. The J gene is TRBJ1-2, the V gene TRBV6-5; D is undetermined. V was clipped by 8 bases and J by 8 bases, with 12 bases between them. The CDR3 length is 11 residues. Germline V CDR1 and CDR2: MNHEY, SVGAGI. The CDR3 loop reads CASGREEGYTF. The CDR3 DNA reads as TGTGCCAGCGGCCGAGAGGAGGGCTACACCTTC.

The V and J genes are TRBV7-9 and TRBJ1-2; D is unclear. V was trimmed by 2 bases and J by 4 bases, leaving 11 bases between them. CDR3 size: 14 residues. CDR1 is SEHNR and CDR2 is FQNEAQ in the germline V gene (reference sequence). Here the CDR3 reads CASSLREVTYGYTF. The CDR3 nucleotides are TGTGCCAGCAGCTTAAGGGAGGTGACCTATGGCTACACCTTC.

V is TRBV5-6 and J is TRBJ2-3; 10 bases match TRBD1. This CDR3 spans 13 amino acids. Per the germline V gene, CDR1 is SGHDT and CDR2 is YYEEEE. V shed 4 bases, J shed 7 bases, and the junction held 3 bases outside the gene matches. CDR3 region: CASSRDRGYTQYF. In DNA form, the CDR3 reads TGTGCCAGCAGCCGGGACAGGGGATATACGCAGTATTTT.

The gene calls are TRBV5-4 and TRBJ1-1; the match to TRBD1 covers 9 bases. CDR1 is SGHNT, CDR2 YYREEE, per germline (reference sequence). This CDR3 is built from 14 residues. V gave up 8 bases and J gave up 1 base; unmatched junction bases: 6. Here the CDR3 DNA reads TGTGCCAGTTATCGACAGGGGGAGAACACTGAAGCTTTCTTT. As protein: CASYRQGENTEAFF.

This clone was seen a handful of times. J is TRBJ1-5 and V is TRBV19; 7 nucleotides agree with TRBD1. This CDR3 contains 16 residues. CDR1 and CDR2 (germline): LNHDA, SQIVND (reference sequence). V gave up 4 bases and J gave up 4 bases; unmatched junction bases: 10. The CDR3: CASSTSGQTENQPQHF. Written as DNA, the CDR3 is TGTGCCAGTAGTACCTCGGGACAGACAGAAAATCAGCCCCAGCATTTT.